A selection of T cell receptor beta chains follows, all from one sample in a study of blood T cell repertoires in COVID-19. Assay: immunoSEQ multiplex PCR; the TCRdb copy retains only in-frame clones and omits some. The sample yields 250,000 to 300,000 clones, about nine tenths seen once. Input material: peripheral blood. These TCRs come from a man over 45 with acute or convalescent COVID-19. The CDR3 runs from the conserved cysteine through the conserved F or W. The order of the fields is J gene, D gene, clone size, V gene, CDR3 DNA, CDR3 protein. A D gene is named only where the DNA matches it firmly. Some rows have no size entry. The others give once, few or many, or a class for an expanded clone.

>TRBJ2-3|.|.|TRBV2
TGTGCCAGCAGTGAAGCGATAGAGGATACGCAGTATTTT
CASSEAIEDTQYF
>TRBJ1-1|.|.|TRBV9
TGTGCCAGCAGCGTCGGACACCCCAACACTGAAGCTTTCTTT
CASSVGHPNTEAFF
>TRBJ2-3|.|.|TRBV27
TGTGCCAGCAGTTTAGGCGCAGGTTGGGATACGCAGTATTTT
CASSLGAGWDTQYF
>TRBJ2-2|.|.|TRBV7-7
TGTGCTAGCAGCCAAACTAGAGCCCAGAACACCGGGGAGCTGTTTTTT
CASSQTRAQNTGELFF
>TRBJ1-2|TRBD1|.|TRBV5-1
TGCGCCAGCAGCTTGGGGACAGGGATCTATGGCTACACCTTC
CASSLGTGIYGYTF
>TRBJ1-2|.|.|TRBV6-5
TGTGCCAGCAGTCTACGAGGGAGGGGGTACGGTGGCTACACCTTC
CASSLRGRGYGGYTF
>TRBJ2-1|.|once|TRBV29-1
TGCAGCGTTCCCAGGGCCAATGAGCAGTTCTTC
CSVPRANEQFF
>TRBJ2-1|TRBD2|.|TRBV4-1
TGCGCCAGCAGCCAAGAGCGGGGGGGGTACAATGAGCAGTTCTTC
CASSQERGGYNEQFF
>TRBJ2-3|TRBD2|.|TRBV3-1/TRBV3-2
TGTGCCAGCAGCCCCTTGAGCGGGGCCTTGGGGAATACGCAGTATTTT
CASSPLSGALGNTQYF
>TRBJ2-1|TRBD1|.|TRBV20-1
TGCAGTGCTAGTACCGGGACAGGGTACAATGAGCAGTTCTTC
CSASTGTGYNEQFF
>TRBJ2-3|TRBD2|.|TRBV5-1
TGCGCCAGCAGCTCCGGGGGGGCTAGCACAGATACGCAGTATTTT
CASSSGGASTDTQYF
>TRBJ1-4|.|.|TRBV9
TGTGCCAGCAGCCGGGGAGGGGCAACTAATGAAAAACTGTTTTTT
CASSRGGATNEKLFF
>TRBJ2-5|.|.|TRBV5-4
TGTGCCAGCAGCTTTGGACTTTCCCAAGAGACCCAGTACTTC
CASSFGLSQETQYF
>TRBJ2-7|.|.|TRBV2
TGTGCCAGCAGTTCAGGGACCTACGAGCAGTACTTC
CASSSGTYEQYF
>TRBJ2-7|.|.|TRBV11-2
TGTGCCAGCAGCCAAACAGGGCACTACGAGCAGTACTTC
CASSQTGHYEQYF
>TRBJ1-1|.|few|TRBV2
TGTGCCAGCGGGAGGGGTGCTGAAGCTTTCTTT
CASGRGAEAFF
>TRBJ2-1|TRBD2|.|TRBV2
TGTGCCAGCGGTAGAGGCGGGAGCTCCTACAATGAGCAGTTCTTC
CASGRGGSSYNEQFF
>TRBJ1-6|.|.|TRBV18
TGTGCCAGCTCCCGAGAGTCTGATTCACCCCTCCACTTT
CASSRESDSPLHF
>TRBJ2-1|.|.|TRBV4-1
TGCGCCAGCAGCCGAGGCGGGTCTTACAATGAGCAGTTCTTC
CASSRGGSYNEQFF
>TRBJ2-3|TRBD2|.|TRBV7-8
TGTGCCAGCAGCTTAGCGGGAGCGGGGGTCACAGATACGCAGTATTTT
CASSLAGAGVTDTQYF
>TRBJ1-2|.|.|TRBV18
TGTGCCAGCTCACCAGATGGCGGAACGGTGGACTATGGCTACACCTTC
CASSPDGGTVDYGYTF
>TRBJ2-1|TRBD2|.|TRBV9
TGTGCCAGCAGCGTTGTGCGGGGGACGGTGAATGAGCAGTTCTTC
CASSVVRGTVNEQFF
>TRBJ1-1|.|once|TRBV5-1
TGCGCCAGCAGGGAAGGGGACACTGAAGCTTTCTTT
CASREGDTEAFF
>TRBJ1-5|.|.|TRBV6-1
TGTGCCAGCAGTGCACCCTCGGGGGGTCGGGATCAGCCCCAGCATTTT
CASSAPSGGRDQPQHF
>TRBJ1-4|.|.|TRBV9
TGTGCCAGCAGCCCAGACATAAATGAAAAACTGTTTTTT
CASSPDINEKLFF
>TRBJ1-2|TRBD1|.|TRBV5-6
TGTGCCAGCACTCCTTACAGGGGAACGAGCTACACCTTC
CASTPYRGTSYTF
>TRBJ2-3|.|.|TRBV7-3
TGTGCCAGCAGTGGGGGGGCCCTCACAGATACGCAGTATTTT
CASSGGALTDTQYF
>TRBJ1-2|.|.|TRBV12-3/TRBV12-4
TGTGCCAGCAGCCGACAGGCAAACTATGGCTACACCTTC
CASSRQANYGYTF
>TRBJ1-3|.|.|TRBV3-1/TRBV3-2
TGTGCCAGCAGCCAAGAGTACACCTCATGGGGAAACACCATATATTTT
CASSQEYTSWGNTIYF
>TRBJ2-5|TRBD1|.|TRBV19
TGTGCCAGTAGTAACAGGGGGGAGACCCAGTACTTC
CASSNRGETQYF